This record looks at one TCR beta chain sequence and its context. These data belong to a study of T cell clones after liver transplantation. The germline CDR1 and CDR2 sequences are SGHAT and FQNNGV. V was clipped by 0 bases and J by 6 bases, with 12 bases between them. The CDR3 length is 15 residues. Assay: immunoSEQ multiplex PCR; the TCRdb copy retains only in-frame clones and omits some. This table holds approximately 18,000 clones, about 84% found once. The receptor's source is a human patient who received a liver transplant. Some T cells may arise from the graft donor. The source material was CD8+ T cells from blood, sampled around 50 months after liver transplant. The chain has TRBV11-2 and TRBJ2-1, with D perhaps being TRBD1 or TRBD2 (6 bases each). The CDR3 DNA is TGTGCCAGCAGCTTAGAAGTCGGAGGGGGCAATGAGCAGTTCTTC. Translating it yields CASSLEVGGGNEQFF.